This TCR beta chain was captured by sequencing in a study of siplizumab effects on memory and regulatory T cells. Trimming removed 5 bases from V and 1 base from J; junction bases left unmatched: 4. The CDR3 spans 14 residues. From germline, CDR1 is SGHAT and CDR2 FQNNGV. For this clone: Its antigen remains unidentified.

General study results and limits: The alloreactive clones that mapped to unstimulated subsets made up only a minor fraction. Proliferating siplizumab-cultured Tregs lacked confirmed suppressive function. In unstimulated cells, naive T cells appeared more diverse than memory T cells and seemed major alloresponse contributors. Alloreactive sequences tracing back to unstimulated CD4+ memory cells fell significantly with siplizumab.

Assay used: immunoSEQ multiplex PCR; TCRdb lists only in-frame clones, some missing. The sample contains fewer than 120,000 clones, roughly 90% of which appear only once. Input material: CD4+ T cells sorted from blood. This sequence originates from a human donor in good health. This rearrangement joins TRBV11-2 to TRBJ1-1; TRBD1 agrees at 7 bases. The CDR3 sequence: CASSPRTGNTEAFF. The CDR3 nucleotides are TGTGCCAGCAGCCCGCGGACAGGGAACACTGAAGCTTTCTTT.